What follows are 18 T cell receptor beta chains derived from one specimen sequenced in a study of OX40 agonist ivuxolimab in advanced cancers. The assay was immunoSEQ multiplex PCR, and TCRdb's table has in-frame clones only and misses some. The sample includes 40,000 to 45,000 clones, approximately 90% of them seen just once. The sample consisted of CD4+ or CD8+ T cells sorted from blood, taken in a trial of the OX40 agonist ivuxolimab. These receptors all stem from an adult with an advanced solid tumor such as melanoma, head and neck, liver or kidney cancer.

This clone has only one observation. V usage is TRBV7-9 and J usage is TRBJ2-6; D may be TRBD2 (6 bases). This CDR3 has 17 residues. Trimming took off 6 bases at V and 3 bases at J, with 18 bases between the two ends. Germline lookup yields CDR1 SEHNR and CDR2 FQNEAQ (reference sequence). CDR3 loop: CASRANYRENGANVLTF. CDR3 in DNA: TGTGCCAGCAGGGCTAATTATCGGGAGAATGGGGCCAACGTCCTGACTTTC.

The rearrangement uses TRBV19 and TRBJ2-7; perhaps TRBD1 as D (5 bases). CDR1 LNHDA and CDR2 SQIVND come from the germline V gene (reference sequence). V dropped 5 bases and J dropped 2 bases, with 13 bases sitting between them. The CDR3 contains 14 residues. CDR3 DNA sequence: TGTGCCAGTAGTTATACAGGAGAGACCTACGAGCAGTACTTC. It yields the protein CASSYTGETYEQYF.

The rearrangement links TRBV29-1 to TRBJ1-1, with no clear D. The CDR3 totals 12 residues. Per the germline V gene, CDR1 is SQVTM and CDR2 is ANQGSEA. Trimming took 3 bases from V and 1 from J, leaving 6 bases between them. The CDR3 coding sequence is TGCAGCGTTGATCCGGGGAACACTGAAGCTTTCTTT. Translating gives CSVDPGNTEAFF.

V and J are TRBV6-1 and TRBJ1-1; no clear D. Germline loops: CDR1 MNHNS, CDR2 SASEGT. The germline V and J ends were trimmed by 4 bases and 0 bases, with 6 bases remaining between them. The CDR3 has 13 residues. This chain's CDR3 is CASSVKVNTEAFF. The CDR3 bases are TGTGCCAGCAGTGTAAAAGTGAACACTGAAGCTTTCTTT.

The chain combines TRBV2 with TRBJ1-5, with 7 bases identical to TRBD1. V shed 4 bases, J shed 6 bases, and the junction held 9 bases outside the gene matches. The germline gives CDR1 SNHLY, CDR2 FYNNEI. The CDR3 has 15 amino acids. The CDR3 DNA sequence: TGTGCCAGCAGTGTAGGGCAGGGGGGAAGTCAGCCCCAGCATTTT. It is translated as CASSVGQGGSQPQHF.

CDR3 bases: TGTGCCACCAGCACAAACAGGGACGACGGCCAGCCCCAGCATTTT. Translated: CATSTNRDDGQPQHF. The V gene is TRBV15, the J gene TRBJ1-5; maybe TRBD1 (6 bases). The CDR3 is 15 amino acids. The V end lost 4 bases, the J end lost 7 bases, and 17 bases lay between the germline ends. Germline CDR1 is LNHNV and CDR2 is YYDKDF (reference sequence).

V gene TRBV5-1 combines with J gene TRBJ2-2, with D perhaps matching TRBD2 (5 bases). Germline CDR1 is SGHRS and CDR2 is YFSETQ. The CDR3 runs to 15 residues. The V gene lost 4 bases and the J gene lost 4 bases, with 14 bases spanning the gap. The CDR3: CASSLLAVTTGELFF. DNA for the CDR3: TGCGCCAGCAGCCTCCTAGCAGTGACCACCGGGGAGCTGTTTTTT.

This chain connects TRBV19 to TRBJ1-5, with a tentative D call TRBD1 (6 bases). Trimming removed 7 bases at V and 2 bases at J, with 15 bases between. The CDR3 spans 15 residues. Germline values: CDR1 LNHDA, CDR2 SQIVND (reference sequence). The CDR3 loop reads CASTIGGRGNQPQHF. As DNA, the CDR3 is TGTGCCAGTACCATCGGGGGGCGCGGCAATCAGCCCCAGCATTTT.

The CDR3 region has the DNA TGTGCCAGCAGTTGGGACAGGGCCTATGGCTACACCTTC. The encoded protein is CASSWDRAYGYTF. The rearrangement joins TRBV6-5 to TRBJ1-2; 9 bases are shared with TRBD1. The germline V gene has CDR1 MNHEY and CDR2 SVGAGI. This CDR3 region has 13 residues. V trimming: 4 bases; J trimming: 4 bases; junction bases outside the gene matches: 1.

This clone has more than one count but fewer than ten. This rearrangement joins TRBV15 to TRBJ1-5; the D is unclear. CDR1 is LNHNV, CDR2 YYDKDF, per germline (reference sequence). The CDR3 totals 16 residues. The germline V and J ends were trimmed by 0 bases and 0 bases, with 9 bases remaining between them. CDR3 sequence (DNA): TGTGCCACCAGCAGAGATCGTGGAGGTAGCAATCAGCCCCAGCATTTT. Its protein product is CATSRDRGGSNQPQHF.

In DNA, the CDR3 is TGTGCCCACAGCGTTTCGAGGACTAGCGGGAGTGGGGAGCTGTTTTTT. This encodes CAHSVSRTSGSGELFF. V is TRBV7-9 and J is TRBJ2-2, with 13 bases identical to TRBD2. The CDR3 consists of 16 residues. Per germline, CDR1 SEHNR and CDR2 FQNEAQ (reference sequence). Germline trimming cut 11 bases from V and 8 bases from J; bases unmatched to any gene: 14.

This chain connects TRBV30 to TRBJ1-1; D possibly corresponds to TRBD1 (6 bases). Trimming stripped 3 bases from V and 6 bases from J, with 17 bases between. The CDR3 has 14 amino acids. Germline loops: CDR1 GTSNPN, CDR2 SVGIG (reference sequence). The DNA of the CDR3 is TGTGCCTGGAGAGGGACGGGGGCGTGGGCTGAAGCTTTCTTT. Amino acid sequence: CAWRGTGAWAEAFF.

The J gene is TRBJ1-4, the V gene TRBV6-6; D is perhaps TRBD1 (6 bases). From germline, CDR1 is MNHNY and CDR2 SVGAGI (reference sequence). V lost 6 bases and J lost 7, with 12 bases in between. This CDR3 comprises 13 residues. The CDR3 region is CASRRDRSEKLFF. The CDR3 bases are TGTGCCAGCAGGCGAGACAGGTCTGAAAAACTGTTTTTT.

The chain recombines TRBV28 with TRBJ1-1; TRBD1 matches 8 bases. CDR3 length equals 16 residues. V lost 6 bases, J lost 5 bases, and 14 bases stayed unmatched. The germline V gene has CDR1 MDHEN and CDR2 SYDVKM. The CDR3 DNA sequence: TGTGCCAGCAGACCCTCGGGACAGGCCGAGGGGACTGAAGCTTTCTTT. Protein sequence: CASRPSGQAEGTEAFF. Variable domain in full (rest from reference TRBV28 and TRBJ1-1): DVKVTQSSRYLVKRTGEKVFLECVQDMDHENMFWYRQDPGLGLRLIYFSYDVKMKEKGDIPEGYSVSREKKERFSLILESASTNQTSMYLCASRPSGQAEGTEAFFGQGTRLTVV.

V is TRBV2 and J is TRBJ2-7, with 8 bases that match TRBD1. Germline CDR1 is SNHLY and CDR2 is FYNNEI. This CDR3 is built from 14 residues. Unmatched junction bases numbered 6, after V lost 1 base and J lost 7 bases. CDR3 region: CASSEGDRTGEQYF. The CDR3 nucleotides read TGTGCCAGCAGTGAAGGGGACAGGACCGGAGAGCAGTACTTC.

This clone appeared a few times. The rearrangement joins TRBV4-2 to TRBJ1-2; D may be TRBD1 (5 bases). CDR1 is LGHNA, CDR2 YNFKEQ, per germline. The CDR3 sequence is 18 residues long. Trimming took 1 base from V and 0 from J, leaving 18 bases between them. The CDR3 bases are TGTGCCAGCAGCCAAGTGCTCTGGGACGGAACTACTAACTATGGCTACACCTTC. Translation gives CASSQVLWDGTTNYGYTF.

The chain is built from TRBV5-1 and TRBJ2-3, with 7 positions matching TRBD1. Germline trimming cut 3 bases from V and 0 bases from J; bases unmatched to any gene: 4. The CDR3 is 15 residues long. Germline-derived CDR1 and CDR2 are SGHRS and YFSETQ. The CDR3 DNA reads TGCGCCAGCAGCTCGGACAGGAGAAGCACAGATACGCAGTATTTT. Translation: CASSSDRRSTDTQYF.

The V call is TRBV5-6, the J call TRBJ2-1; TRBD2 aligns across 8 bases. Germline CDR1 and CDR2: SGHDT and YYEEEE. With V trimmed by 4 bases and J by 4 bases, 19 bases remained unmatched. The CDR3 is 19 amino acids. CDR3 protein: CASSGGARRASGPYNEQFF. The CDR3 nucleotides read TGTGCCAGCAGCGGCGGGGCCCGGAGGGCTAGCGGGCCATACAATGAGCAGTTCTTC.